This TCR beta chain is drawn from a study of cytomegalovirus exposure and HLA in healthy donors. The study's findings and limits: Productive status was seen about 90% or about 30% of the time for most TCR beta V segments in an earlier analysis.

Both 60 Vbeta primers and 13 Jbeta primers went into the PCR. Profiled with immunoSEQ multiplex PCR; TCRdb holds only in-frame clones, not every one. The sample shows about 200,000 clones, around 88% of them seen only once. The germline CDR1 and CDR2 sequences are SGHAT and FQDESV (reference sequence). This CDR3 contains 15 residues. The V and J ends lost 7 bases and 3 bases respectively, with 17 bases between them. As concerns this clone: Antigen unknown.

The chain combines TRBV11-1 with TRBJ2-3; D is possibly TRBD2 (6 bases). Sequences were obtained from PBMCs. This clonotype was obtained from a woman in her thirties in good health and CMV-seronegative. The CDR3 spells CASTLGSGLTDTQYF. CDR3 DNA: TGTGCCAGCACCCTCGGGAGCGGACTAACAGATACGCAGTATTTT.